The subject of this entry is one T cell receptor beta chain. Its antigen remains undetermined. No qualities accompany the bases; no much larger clone lies one base away. These data come from a study of cytotoxic CD8 clonotypes in ibrutinib-treated CLL (dated by TCRdb to the early 2020s). Context from the whole study: In this cohort, around 15 patients were treatment-naive and fewer than 13 were relapsed/refractory, while some 18 had unmutated IGHV. Response samples were obtained after a median of roughly 13 months of treatment, with a range of about 6 to 40 months. Of the roughly 90 people in the trial, approximately 28 had longitudinal samples available. Cryopreserved peripheral blood mononuclear cells were collected at three points: before therapy, at response, and at either sustained remission or disease progression. Samples averaged roughly 280,000 productive templates and tens of thousands of productive rearrangements. Responses were partial in around 25 patients and complete in 2; after median about 63 months follow-up, roughly 15 stayed in remission and roughly twelve progressed. Every remission and progressive disease sample was obtained while ibrutinib was still being received by the patients.

Overall results and qualifications from the work: Public clonotypes were rare and either shrank or stayed stable during treatment, and the rise in clonality at ibrutinib response reflected expansion of private clonotypes. Baseline clonality was found to be higher than that of age-matched healthy donors and was strongly correlated with circulating CD8+ T-cell counts. Lymph node repertoires were not examined, and the timing of sampling was not matched between patients in sustained remission and those whose disease progressed. An increase in clonality was observed at ibrutinib response, with clonality remaining stable during sustained remission and falling back toward baseline at progression.

Sequences MDHEN (CDR1) and SYDVKM (CDR2) are obtained from the germline V gene. Trimming removed 5 bases from V and 2 bases from J; the gene matches leave 5 bases unexplained. The CDR3 numbers 14 residues from cysteine through phenylalanine. Solely the CDR3 DNA is kept, with 42 bases framed from the first base. The time point label corresponds to: approximately twelve months on ibrutinib. For TCR beta library preparation, 1.5 to 2 micrograms of genomic DNA were extracted from the cryopreserved PBMCs. High-throughput TCR beta sequencing was performed on longitudinal blood samples from CLL patients receiving ibrutinib monotherapy. The patients were enrolled in a single-center, open-label phase 2 trial of ibrutinib monotherapy. On a MiSeq, deep resolution sequencing aimed for a depth between 1 in 1 million and 1 in 200,000 T cells, with each clonotype covered 10x on average. TCR beta libraries were generated with the immunoSEQ hsTCRB Kit. From the authors' description of their analysis: ImmunoSEQ Data Assistant and ImmunoSEQ Analyzer were used for data analysis, and V, D and J genes were assigned according to IMGT definitions. Clonality, with values ranging from 0 to 1, was calculated as one minus the normalized Shannon entropy of productive rearrangement frequencies. Only overrepresented clonotypes making up at least 0.05% of each patient's repertoire were included in the public clonotype analysis. Some 13 age-matched healthy donor repertoires from immuneACCESS served as clonality controls. TCRdb limited this immuneACCESS table to in-frame rearrangements with V and J called. A share of clones is missing; checked studies link under half to unresolved V genes, and the rest is unexplained. Clone size and the V and J calls come from that table; the DNA yielded D and trimming. Counted in this sample were 60,000 to 70,000 clones; approximately 54% of them appeared once. The ten largest make up roughly 14% of the sample.

This sample comprised PBMCs, obtained after 12 months of ibrutinib treatment. In this chain, TRBV28 is recombined with TRBJ2-7; TRBD1 lines up with 8 middle nucleotides. The source of this sequence is a human donor with chronic lymphocytic leukemia. This receptor has the CDR3 CASSLRDRPYEQYF. The DNA sequence follows: TGTGCCAGCAGTCTCCGGGACAGGCCCTACGAGCAGTACTTC.